Below, one TCR beta chain is given with its context. Its antigen is unidentified. V lost 1 base to trimming and J lost 9 bases; unmatched junction nucleotides: 7. The V gene's germline CDR1 is KGHSH and CDR2 LQKENI. This CDR3 contains 15 residues. This record comes from a study of cytomegalovirus exposure and HLA in healthy donors. Overall study: Early released data comprised 80 million to 90 million unique TCRs from HLA-typed donors. Study results and caveats: The presence/absence work took it that sequencing depth was about the same across donors. With later analysis, a missense DCLRE1C variant became linked to TCR beta V- and J-gene trimming.

The study ran its PCR with 60 Vbeta and 13 Jbeta primers. Using immunoSEQ multiplex PCR, the repertoire was profiled, and TCRdb retains in-frame clones only, with some absent. The table includes fewer than 200,000 clones, roughly 80% detected once. J is TRBJ2-4 and V is TRBV18, with 9 bases fitting TRBD1. The receptor was isolated from a man aged 18-30 years in good health and CMV-seropositive. Sequencing input: PBMCs. The CDR3 DNA follows: TGTGCCAGCTCACCACGGGAGGGACAGGGAAGCATTCAGTACTTC. It encodes CASSPREGQGSIQYF.